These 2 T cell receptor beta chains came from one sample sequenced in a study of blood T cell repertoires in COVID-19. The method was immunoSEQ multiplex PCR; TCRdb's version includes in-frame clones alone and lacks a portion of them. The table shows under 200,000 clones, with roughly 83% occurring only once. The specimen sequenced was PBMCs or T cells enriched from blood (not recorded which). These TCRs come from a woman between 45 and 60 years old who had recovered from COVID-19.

CDR3 sequence reads: CASSPGTGVFREQYV. DNA for the CDR3: TGTGCCAGCAGTCCCGGGACAGGGGTATTTCGCGAGCAGTACGTC. The chain uses TRBV6-2 or TRBV6-3 and TRBJ2-7; 10 bases match TRBD1. After removal of 5 bases from V and 6 bases from J, the junction contained 10 bases not matched to a gene. CDR1 and CDR2 from the germline V gene are MNHEY and SVGEGT. This CDR3 is 15 amino acids long.

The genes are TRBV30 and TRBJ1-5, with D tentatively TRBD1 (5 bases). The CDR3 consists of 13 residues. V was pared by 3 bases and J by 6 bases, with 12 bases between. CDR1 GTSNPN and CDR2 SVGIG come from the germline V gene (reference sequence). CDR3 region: CAWSPTDLQPQHF. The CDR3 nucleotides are TGTGCCTGGAGCCCGACAGACCTTCAGCCCCAGCATTTT.